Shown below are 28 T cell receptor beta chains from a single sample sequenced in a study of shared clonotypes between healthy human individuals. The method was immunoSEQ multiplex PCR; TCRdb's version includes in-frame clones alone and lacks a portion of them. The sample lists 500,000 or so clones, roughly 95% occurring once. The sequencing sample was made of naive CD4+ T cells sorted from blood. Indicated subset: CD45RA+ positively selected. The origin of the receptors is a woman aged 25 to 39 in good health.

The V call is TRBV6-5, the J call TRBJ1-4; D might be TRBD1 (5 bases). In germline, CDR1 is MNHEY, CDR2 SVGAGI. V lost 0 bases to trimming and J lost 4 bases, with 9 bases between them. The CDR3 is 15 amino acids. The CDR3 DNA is TGTGCCAGCAGTTACTCTAGGGGCAGTAATGAAAAACTGTTTTTT. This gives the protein CASSYSRGSNEKLFF.

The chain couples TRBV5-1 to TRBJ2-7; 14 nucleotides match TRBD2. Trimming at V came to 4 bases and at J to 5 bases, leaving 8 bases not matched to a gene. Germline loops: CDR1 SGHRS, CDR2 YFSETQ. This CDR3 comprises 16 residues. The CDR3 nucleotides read TGCGCCAGCAGCCAGGGACTAGCGGGAGTGGGAAACGAGCAGTACTTC. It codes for CASSQGLAGVGNEQYF.

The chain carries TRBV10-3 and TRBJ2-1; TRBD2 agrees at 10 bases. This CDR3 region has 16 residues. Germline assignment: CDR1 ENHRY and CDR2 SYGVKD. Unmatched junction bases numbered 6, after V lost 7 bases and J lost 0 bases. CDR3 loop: CAITLAGASSYNEQFF. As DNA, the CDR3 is TGTGCCATCACCCTAGCGGGAGCGTCCTCCTACAATGAGCAGTTCTTC.

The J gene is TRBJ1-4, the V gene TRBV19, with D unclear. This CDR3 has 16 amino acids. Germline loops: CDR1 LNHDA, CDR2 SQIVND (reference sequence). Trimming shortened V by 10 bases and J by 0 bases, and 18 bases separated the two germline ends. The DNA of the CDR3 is TGTGCCACCGCGCCCGGGAGTGACGCAACTAATGAAAAACTGTTTTTT. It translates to CATAPGSDATNEKLFF.

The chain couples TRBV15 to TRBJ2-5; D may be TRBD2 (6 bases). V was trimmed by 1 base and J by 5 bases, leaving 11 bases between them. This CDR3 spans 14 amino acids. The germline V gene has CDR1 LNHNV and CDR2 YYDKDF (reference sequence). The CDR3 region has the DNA TGTGCCACCAGCAGAGGGAGGGCGGGGGAGACCCAGTACTTC. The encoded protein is CATSRGRAGETQYF.

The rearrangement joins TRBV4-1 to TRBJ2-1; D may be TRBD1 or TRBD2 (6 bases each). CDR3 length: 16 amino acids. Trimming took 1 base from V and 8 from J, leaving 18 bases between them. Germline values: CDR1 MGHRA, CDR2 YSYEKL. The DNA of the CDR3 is TGCGCCAGCAGCCAAGCGGGGGCTCCTGATGCGTATGAGCAGTTCTTC. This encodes CASSQAGAPDAYEQFF.

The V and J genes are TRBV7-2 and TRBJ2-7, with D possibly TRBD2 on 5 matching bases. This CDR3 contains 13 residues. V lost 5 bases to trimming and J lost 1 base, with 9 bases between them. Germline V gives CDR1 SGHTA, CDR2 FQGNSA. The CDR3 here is CASSPSRSYEQYF. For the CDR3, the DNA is TGTGCCAGCAGCCCTAGCAGATCCTACGAGCAGTACTTC.

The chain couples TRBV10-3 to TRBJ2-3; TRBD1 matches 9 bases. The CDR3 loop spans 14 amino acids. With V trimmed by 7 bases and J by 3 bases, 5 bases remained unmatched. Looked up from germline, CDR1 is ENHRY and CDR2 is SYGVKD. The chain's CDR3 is CAITPGQGTDTQYF. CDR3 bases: TGTGCCATCACCCCCGGACAGGGGACAGATACGCAGTATTTT.

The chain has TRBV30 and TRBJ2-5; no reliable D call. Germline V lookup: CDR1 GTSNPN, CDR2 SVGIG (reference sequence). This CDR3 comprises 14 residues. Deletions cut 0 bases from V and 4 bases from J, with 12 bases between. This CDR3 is CAWSVLPIRETQYF. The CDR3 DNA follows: TGTGCCTGGAGTGTACTGCCCATCCGAGAGACCCAGTACTTC.

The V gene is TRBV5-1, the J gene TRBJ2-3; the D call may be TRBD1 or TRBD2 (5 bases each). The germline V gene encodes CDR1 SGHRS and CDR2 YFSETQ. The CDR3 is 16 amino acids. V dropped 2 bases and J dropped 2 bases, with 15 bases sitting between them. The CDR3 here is CASSLRDGPNTDTQYF. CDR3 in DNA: TGCGCCAGCAGCTTACGGGACGGACCAAACACAGATACGCAGTATTTT.

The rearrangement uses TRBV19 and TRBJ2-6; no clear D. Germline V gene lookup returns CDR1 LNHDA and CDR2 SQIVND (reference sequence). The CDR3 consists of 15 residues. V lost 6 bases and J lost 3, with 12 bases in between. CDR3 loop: CASRNRSVGANVLTF. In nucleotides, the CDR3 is TGTGCCAGTAGAAACCGAAGTGTTGGGGCCAACGTCCTGACTTTC. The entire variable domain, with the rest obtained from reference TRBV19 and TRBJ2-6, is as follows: DGGITQSPKYLFRKEGQNVTLSCEQNLNHDAMYWYRQDPGQGLRLIYYSQIVNDFQKGDIAEGYSVSREKKESFPLTVTSAQKNPTAFYLCASRNRSVGANVLTFGAGSRLTVL.

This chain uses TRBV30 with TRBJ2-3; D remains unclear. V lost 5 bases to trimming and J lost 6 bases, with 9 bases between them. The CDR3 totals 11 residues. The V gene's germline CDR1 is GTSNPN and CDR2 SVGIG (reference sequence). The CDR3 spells CAWGVPDTQYF. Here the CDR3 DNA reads TGTGCCTGGGGGGTCCCTGATACGCAGTATTTT. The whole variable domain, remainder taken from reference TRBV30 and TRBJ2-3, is SQTIHQWPATLVQPVGSPLSLECTVEGTSNPNLYWYRQAAGRGLQLLFYSVGIGQISSEVPQNLSASRPQDRQFILSSKKLLLSDSGFYLCAWGVPDTQYFGPGTRLTVL.

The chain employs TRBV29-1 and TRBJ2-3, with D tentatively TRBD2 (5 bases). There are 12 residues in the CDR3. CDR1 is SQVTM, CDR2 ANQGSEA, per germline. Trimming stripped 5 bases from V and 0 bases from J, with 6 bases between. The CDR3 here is CSVRTSTDTQYF. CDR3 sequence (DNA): TGCAGCGTTCGGACTAGCACAGATACGCAGTATTTT.

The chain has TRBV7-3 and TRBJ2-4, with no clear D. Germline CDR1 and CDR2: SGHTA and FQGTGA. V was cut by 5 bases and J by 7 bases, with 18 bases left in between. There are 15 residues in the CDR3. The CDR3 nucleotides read TGTGCCAGCAGCCCCTCGCAAGGGCGGAGTAACATTCAGTACTTC. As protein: CASSPSQGRSNIQYF.

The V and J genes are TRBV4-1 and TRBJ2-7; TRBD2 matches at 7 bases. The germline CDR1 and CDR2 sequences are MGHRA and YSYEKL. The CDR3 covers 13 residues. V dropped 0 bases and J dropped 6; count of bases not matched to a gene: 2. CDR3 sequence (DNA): TGCGCCAGCAGCCAAGACAGGGAGGGCGAGCAGTACTTC. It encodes CASSQDREGEQYF.

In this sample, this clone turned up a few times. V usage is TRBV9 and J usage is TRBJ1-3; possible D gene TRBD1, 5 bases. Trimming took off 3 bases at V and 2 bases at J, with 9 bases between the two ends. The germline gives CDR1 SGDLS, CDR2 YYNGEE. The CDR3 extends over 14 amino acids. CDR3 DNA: TGTGCCAGCAGCGGAGGGACTGCTGGAAACACCATATATTTT. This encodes CASSGGTAGNTIYF.

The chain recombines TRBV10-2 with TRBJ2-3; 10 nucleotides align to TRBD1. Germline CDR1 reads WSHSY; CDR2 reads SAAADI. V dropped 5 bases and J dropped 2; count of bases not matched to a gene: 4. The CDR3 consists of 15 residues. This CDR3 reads CASSTGTGVTDTQYF. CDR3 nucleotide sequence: TGCGCCAGCAGTACAGGGACAGGGGTCACAGATACGCAGTATTTT.

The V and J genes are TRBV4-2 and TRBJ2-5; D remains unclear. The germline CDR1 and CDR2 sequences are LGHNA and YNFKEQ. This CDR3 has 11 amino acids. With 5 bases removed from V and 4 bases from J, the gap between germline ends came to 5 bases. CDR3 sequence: CASSAGETQYF. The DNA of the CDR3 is TGTGCCAGCAGCGCCGGAGAGACCCAGTACTTC.

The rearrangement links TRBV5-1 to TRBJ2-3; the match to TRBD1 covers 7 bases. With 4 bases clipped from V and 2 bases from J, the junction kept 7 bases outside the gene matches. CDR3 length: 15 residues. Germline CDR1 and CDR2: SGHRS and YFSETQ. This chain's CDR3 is CASSVGTDVTDTQYF. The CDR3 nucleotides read TGCGCCAGCAGCGTGGGGACAGATGTCACAGATACGCAGTATTTT.

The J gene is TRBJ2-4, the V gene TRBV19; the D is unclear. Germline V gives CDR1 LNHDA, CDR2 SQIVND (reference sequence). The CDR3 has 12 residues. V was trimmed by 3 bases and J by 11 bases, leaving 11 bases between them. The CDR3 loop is CASSIEYDVQYF. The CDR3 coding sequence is TGTGCCAGTAGTATTGAATACGACGTTCAGTACTTC.

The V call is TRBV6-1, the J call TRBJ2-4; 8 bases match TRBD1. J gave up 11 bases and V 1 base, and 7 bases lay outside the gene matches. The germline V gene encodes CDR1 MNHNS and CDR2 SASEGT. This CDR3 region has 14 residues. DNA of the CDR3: TGTGCCAGCAGTGAAGGCCAGGGGGCTGGGGTTCAGTACTTC. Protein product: CASSEGQGAGVQYF.

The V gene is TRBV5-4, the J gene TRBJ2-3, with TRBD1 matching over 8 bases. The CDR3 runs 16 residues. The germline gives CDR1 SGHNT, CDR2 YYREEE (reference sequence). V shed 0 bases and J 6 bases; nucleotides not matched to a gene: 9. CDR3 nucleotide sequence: TGTGCCAGCAGCTTGGATTGGGGGACAGGCGGGGATACGCAGTATTTT. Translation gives CASSLDWGTGGDTQYF.

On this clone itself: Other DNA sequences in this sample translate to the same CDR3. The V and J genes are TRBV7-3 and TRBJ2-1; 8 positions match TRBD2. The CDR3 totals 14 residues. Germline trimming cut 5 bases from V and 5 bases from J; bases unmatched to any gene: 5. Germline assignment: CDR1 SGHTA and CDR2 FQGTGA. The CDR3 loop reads CASSLTSGNNEQFF. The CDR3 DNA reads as TGTGCCAGCAGCCTTACTAGCGGAAACAATGAGCAGTTCTTC.

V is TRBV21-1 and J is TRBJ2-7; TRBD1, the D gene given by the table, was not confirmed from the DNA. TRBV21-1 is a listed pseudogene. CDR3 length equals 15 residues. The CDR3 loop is CASTLLTGLDYEQYF. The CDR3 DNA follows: TGTGCCAGCACCCTTCTAACAGGGTTAGACTACGAGCAGTACTTC.

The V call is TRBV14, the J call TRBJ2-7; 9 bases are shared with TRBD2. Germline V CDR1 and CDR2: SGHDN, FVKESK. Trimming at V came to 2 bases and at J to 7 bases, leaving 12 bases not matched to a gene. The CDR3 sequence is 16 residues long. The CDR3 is CASSQSPGLASIEQYF. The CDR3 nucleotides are TGTGCCAGCAGCCAATCACCGGGACTAGCTTCTATAGAGCAGTACTTC.

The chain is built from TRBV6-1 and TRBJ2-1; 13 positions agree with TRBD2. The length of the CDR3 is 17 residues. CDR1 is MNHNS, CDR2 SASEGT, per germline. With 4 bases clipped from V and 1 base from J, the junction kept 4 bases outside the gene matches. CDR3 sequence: CASSARTSGSSYNEQFF. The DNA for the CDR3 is TGTGCCAGCAGTGCTCGGACTAGCGGGAGTTCCTACAATGAGCAGTTCTTC.

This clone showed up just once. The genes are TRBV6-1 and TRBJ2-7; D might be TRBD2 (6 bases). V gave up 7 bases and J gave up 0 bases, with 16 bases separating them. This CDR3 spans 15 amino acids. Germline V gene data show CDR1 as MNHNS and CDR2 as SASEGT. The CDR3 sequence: CASKRAEGSSYEQYF. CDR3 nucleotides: TGTGCCAGCAAAAGAGCGGAGGGTAGCTCCTACGAGCAGTACTTC.

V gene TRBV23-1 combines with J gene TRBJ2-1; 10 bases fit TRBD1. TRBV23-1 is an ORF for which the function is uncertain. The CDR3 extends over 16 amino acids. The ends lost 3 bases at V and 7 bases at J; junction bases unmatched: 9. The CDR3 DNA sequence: TGCGCCAGCAGTCACCTTGACAGGGGGCGCTTGAATGAGCAGTTCTTC. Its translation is CASSHLDRGRLNEQFF.